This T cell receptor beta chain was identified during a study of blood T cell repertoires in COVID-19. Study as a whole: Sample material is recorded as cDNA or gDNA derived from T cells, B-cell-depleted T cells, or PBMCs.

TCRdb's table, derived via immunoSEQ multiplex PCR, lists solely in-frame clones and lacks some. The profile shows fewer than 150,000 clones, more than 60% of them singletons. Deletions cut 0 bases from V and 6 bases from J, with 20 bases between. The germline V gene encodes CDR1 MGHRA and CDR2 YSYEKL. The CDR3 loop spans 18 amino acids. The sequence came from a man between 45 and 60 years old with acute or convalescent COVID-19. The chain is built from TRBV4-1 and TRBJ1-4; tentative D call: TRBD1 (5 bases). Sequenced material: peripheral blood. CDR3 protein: CASSQDMAGRGRDEKLFF. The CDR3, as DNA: TGCGCCAGCAGCCAAGATATGGCAGGGCGGGGTAGAGATGAAAAACTGTTTTTT.